These T cell receptor beta chains were read from a single sample in a study of shared clonotypes between healthy human individuals. Clones were sequenced by immunoSEQ multiplex PCR, and TCRdb holds only the in-frame ones, with some missing. This table has 2 million to 2.5 million clones, less than 95% appearing once. The sequenced material came from naive CD8+ T cells sorted from blood. The receptors originated from a young man in good health. The CDR3 runs from the conserved cysteine through the conserved F or W. The D gene is left open where the match is weak. Size tells how often a clone was seen (once, few, many) or the class of an expanded clone, and some rows leave it out.

D	J	size	V	DNA	CDR3
-	TRBJ2-4	-	TRBV4-1	TGCGCCAGCAGCATACGGACAGTTGGGGTCGCCAAAAACATTCAGTACTTC	CASSIRTVGVAKNIQYF
TRBD1	TRBJ2-7	-	TRBV6-5	TGTGCCAGCAGCTTCTTCCGGGACAGGGACTACGAGCAGTACTTC	CASSFFRDRDYEQYF
TRBD1	TRBJ1-4	-	TRBV7-6	TGTGCCAGCAGCTTAAGGACAGGGGAAAAACTGTTTTTT	CASSLRTGEKLFF
-	TRBJ2-3	-	TRBV5-6	TGTGCCAGCAGGGGGACCACCTCCGCGTCAGATACGCAGTATTTT	CASRGTTSASDTQYF
-	TRBJ2-7	-	TRBV11-2	TGTGCCAGCAGCTTAGCGCGGGGTAGGGGCTACGAGCAGTACTTC	CASSLARGRGYEQYF
-	TRBJ2-5	-	TRBV13	TGTGCCAGCAGCTCGCGTATGGAGACCCAGTACTTC	CASSSRMETQYF
-	TRBJ1-2	-	TRBV6-5	TGTGCCAGCGGACCAAGCCCCGGACGGGACTATGGCTACACCTTC	CASGPSPGRDYGYTF
-	TRBJ1-1	-	TRBV27	TGTGCCAGCAGTTTATCCAGGGAGGGGTACACTGAAGCTTTCTTT	CASSLSREGYTEAFF
-	TRBJ1-1	-	TRBV5-4	TGTGCCAGCAGCTTGGGATGGGGGGCGAACACTGAAGCTTTCTTT	CASSLGWGANTEAFF
TRBD2	TRBJ2-5	once	TRBV9	TGTGCCAGCAGCGTAGAGGGGAGGGTACAAGAGACCCAGTACTTC	CASSVEGRVQETQYF
TRBD2	TRBJ2-1	-	TRBV19	TGTGCCACCTCCGCTAGCGGGACCTACAATGAGCAGTTCTTC	CATSASGTYNEQFF
-	TRBJ1-2	-	TRBV10-2	TGCGCCAGCAGTGAAACAGGGCACTATGGCTACACCTTC	CASSETGHYGYTF
-	TRBJ2-7	-	TRBV27	TGTACTCGGGGCTCCTACGAGCAGTACTTC	CTRGSYEQYF
-	TRBJ2-7	-	TRBV28	TGTGCCAGCAGTTTAACGGGATCTGCCTACGAGCAGTACTTC	CASSLTGSAYEQYF
-	TRBJ2-5	-	TRBV7-6	TGTGCCAGCAGCTCAGCCCCCGGGGAAATAGAGACCCAGTACTTC	CASSSAPGEIETQYF
TRBD1	TRBJ2-2	-	TRBV10-3	TGTGCCATCAGTAAACCGGGACAGGGGAACACCGGGGAGCTGTTTTTT	CAISKPGQGNTGELFF
-	TRBJ2-7	-	TRBV6-1	TGTGCCAGCAGTGAAGTCGGTGAGCAGTACTTC	CASSEVGEQYF
-	TRBJ1-5	-	TRBV10-2	TGCGCCAGCGGCGACGAACAGGGCAATCAGCCCCAGCATTTT	CASGDEQGNQPQHF
TRBD2	TRBJ2-7	once	TRBV5-1	TGCGCCAGCAGCTTAGCGGGGGGGACCCCCTACGAGCAGTACTTC	CASSLAGGTPYEQYF
-	TRBJ2-7	-	TRBV4-1	TGCGCCAGCAGCTACCGACAGGCTCAAACATACTACGAGCAGTACTTC	CASSYRQAQTYYEQYF
-	TRBJ1-5	-	TRBV4-1	TGCGCCAGCAGCCACGAAGGGATGGGCAATCAGCCCCAGCATTTT	CASSHEGMGNQPQHF
-	TRBJ1-6	-	TRBV28	TGTGCCAGCAGTTCCGGACGGTATAATTCACCCCTCCACTTT	CASSSGRYNSPLHF
TRBD1	TRBJ2-7	-	TRBV19	TGTGCCAGTAGCCCCCGGGACAGCCAGTTTTACGAGCAGTACTTC	CASSPRDSQFYEQYF
TRBD2	TRBJ2-1	-	TRBV4-1	TGCGCCAGCAGCCAAGCCCTAGCGGGGGGGCGCAATGAGCAGTTCTTC	CASSQALAGGRNEQFF
-	TRBJ1-2	-	TRBV27	TGTGCCAGCAGTTTTCTGGAGAGTGACTATGGCTACACCTTC	CASSFLESDYGYTF
-	TRBJ2-2	-	TRBV6-5	TGTGCCAGCAGTTACTCGAACGGGGGGGAGCTGTTTTTT	CASSYSNGGELFF
-	TRBJ1-2	-	TRBV13	TGTGCCGTCAGTGAAGGGTTCTATGGCTACACCTTC	CAVSEGFYGYTF
-	TRBJ1-2	-	TRBV6-5	TGTGCCAGCAGCGAACAGGGCTTTAACTATGGCTACACCTTC	CASSEQGFNYGYTF
-	TRBJ2-7	once	TRBV9	TGTGCCAGCAGCGTAGGCCAGGCCACTTACGAGCAGTACTTC	CASSVGQATYEQYF
-	TRBJ1-2	-	TRBV5-3	TGTGCCAGAAGCGTCAAGGGTCGGGGGAACTATGGCTACACCTTC	CARSVKGRGNYGYTF
-	TRBJ1-4	-	TRBV13	TGTGCCAGCAGCCCCCAAGGAAATGAAAAACTGTTTTTT	CASSPQGNEKLFF
-	TRBJ2-7	-	TRBV15	TGTGCCACCAGCTCTGGACAGAGCCACGAGCAGTACTTC	CATSSGQSHEQYF
TRBD1	TRBJ2-5	-	TRBV5-4	TGTGCCAGCAGCTTGGTTGGGACAGGGCAAGAGACCCAGTACTTC	CASSLVGTGQETQYF
-	TRBJ2-7	-	TRBV9	TGTGCCAGCAGCGTAGATGGCAGGGACGAGCAGTACTTC	CASSVDGRDEQYF
TRBD1	TRBJ1-6	-	TRBV13	TGTGCCAGCAGCTTAGGGACAGGGGGGGTTAATTCACCCCTCCACTTT	CASSLGTGGVNSPLHF
-	TRBJ2-5	-	TRBV18	TGTGCCAGCTCACCACCTTGGGGCGAGACCCAGTACTTC	CASSPPWGETQYF
-	TRBJ2-2	-	TRBV4-3	TGCGCCAGCAGCCAAGAGTGGGCGGTGAACACCGGGGAGCTGTTTTTT	CASSQEWAVNTGELFF
-	TRBJ2-7	-	TRBV13	TGTGCCAGCAGCCCGCCCCGGACCTACGAGCAGTACTTC	CASSPPRTYEQYF
-	TRBJ2-3	-	TRBV9	TGTGCCAGCAGCGCCCCCAGTACCCCGGGGGATACGCAGTATTTT	CASSAPSTPGDTQYF
TRBD2	TRBJ2-7	once	TRBV9	TGTGCCAGCAGCGTATCGGGAGGCCCAGCCTACGAGCAGTACTTC	CASSVSGGPAYEQYF
TRBD1	TRBJ2-7	-	TRBV28	TGTGCCAGCAGTCCCCGGGACAGGGGGCCCTCCTACGAGCAGTACTTC	CASSPRDRGPSYEQYF
TRBD2	TRBJ2-1	-	TRBV6-5	TGTGCCAGCAGTTTAGCGGGAGGTTCTGGGCAGTTCTTC	CASSLAGGSGQFF
TRBD1	TRBJ1-1	-	TRBV28	TGTGCCAGCAGTTTAGGTTATGGAACAGGGGGGGACACTGAAGCTTTCTTT	CASSLGYGTGGDTEAFF
-	TRBJ2-2	-	TRBV5-1	TGCGCCAGCAGCTTGGAAGGAGGGGTGTCCGGGGAGCTGTTTTTT	CASSLEGGVSGELFF
-	TRBJ2-7	-	TRBV13	TGTGCCAGCAGCCAGGGACCACAATACGAGCAGTACTTC	CASSQGPQYEQYF
-	TRBJ1-1	once	TRBV6-1	TGTGCCAGCAGTCTCCACCGACAGGACGGCACTGAAGCTTTCTTT	CASSLHRQDGTEAFF
TRBD2	TRBJ2-1	-	TRBV4-1	TGCGCCAGCAGCCAAGATAGCGGGTCTTACAATGAGCAGTTCTTC	CASSQDSGSYNEQFF
-	TRBJ2-3	-	TRBV11-2	TGTGCCAGCAGCTTAGAGACAGATACGCAGTATTTT	CASSLETDTQYF
-	TRBJ2-2	-	TRBV7-9	TGTGCCAGCAGCCCTGAGTTACTATCCGGGGGCACCGGGGAGCTGTTTTTT	CASSPELLSGGTGELFF
TRBD2	TRBJ2-7	-	TRBV6-1	TGTGCCAGCAGTGATTCTCATCGGGAGGGGCTTATGTTTTACGAGCAGTACTTC	CASSDSHREGLMFYEQYF
-	TRBJ2-2	-	TRBV29-1	TGCAGCGTTGAAGCGACCGGGGAGCTGTTTTTT	CSVEATGELFF
TRBD2	TRBJ2-7	-	TRBV27	TGTGCCAGCAGTTTAGATTTCGGGACTAGCGGGAGCTACGAGCAGTACTTC	CASSLDFGTSGSYEQYF